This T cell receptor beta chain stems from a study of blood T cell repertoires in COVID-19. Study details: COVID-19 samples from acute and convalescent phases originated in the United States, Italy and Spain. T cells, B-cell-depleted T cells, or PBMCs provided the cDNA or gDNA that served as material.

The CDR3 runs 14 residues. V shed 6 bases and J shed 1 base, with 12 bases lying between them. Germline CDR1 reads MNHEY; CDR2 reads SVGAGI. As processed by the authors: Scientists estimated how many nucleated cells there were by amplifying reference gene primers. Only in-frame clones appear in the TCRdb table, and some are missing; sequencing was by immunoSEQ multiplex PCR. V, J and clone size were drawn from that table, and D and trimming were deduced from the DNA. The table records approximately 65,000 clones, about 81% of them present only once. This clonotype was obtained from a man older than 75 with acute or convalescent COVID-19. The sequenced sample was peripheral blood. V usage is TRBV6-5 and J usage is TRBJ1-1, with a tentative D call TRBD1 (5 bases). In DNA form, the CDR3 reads TGTGCCAGCAGGTTTGGACACCAGAACACTGAAGCTTTCTTT. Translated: CASRFGHQNTEAFF.